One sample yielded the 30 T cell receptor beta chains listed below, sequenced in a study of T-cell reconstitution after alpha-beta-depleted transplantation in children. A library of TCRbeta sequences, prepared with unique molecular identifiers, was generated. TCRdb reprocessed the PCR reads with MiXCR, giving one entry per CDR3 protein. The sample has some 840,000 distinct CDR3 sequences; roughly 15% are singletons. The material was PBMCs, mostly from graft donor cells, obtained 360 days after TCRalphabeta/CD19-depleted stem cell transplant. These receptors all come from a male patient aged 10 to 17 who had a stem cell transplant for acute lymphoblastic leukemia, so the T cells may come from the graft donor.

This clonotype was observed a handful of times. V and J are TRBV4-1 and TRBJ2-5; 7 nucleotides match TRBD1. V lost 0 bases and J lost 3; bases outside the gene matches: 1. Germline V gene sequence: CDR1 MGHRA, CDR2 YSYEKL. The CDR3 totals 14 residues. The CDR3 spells CASSQDTGEETQYF. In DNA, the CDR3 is TGCGCCAGCAGCCAAGATACAGGGGAAGAGACCCAGTACTTC.

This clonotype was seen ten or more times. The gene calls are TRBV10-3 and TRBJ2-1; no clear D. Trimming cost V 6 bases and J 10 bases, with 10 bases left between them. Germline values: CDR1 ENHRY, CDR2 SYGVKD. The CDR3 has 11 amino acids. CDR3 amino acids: CAISDQLEQFF. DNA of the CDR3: TGTGCCATCAGCGACCAGCTGGAGCAGTTCTTC.

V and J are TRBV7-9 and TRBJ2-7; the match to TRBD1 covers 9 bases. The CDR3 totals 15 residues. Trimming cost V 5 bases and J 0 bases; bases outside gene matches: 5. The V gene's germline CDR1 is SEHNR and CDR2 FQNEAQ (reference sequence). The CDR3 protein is CASSADRGSSYEQYF. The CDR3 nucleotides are TGTGCCAGCAGCGCCGACAGGGGGAGCTCCTACGAGCAGTACTTC.

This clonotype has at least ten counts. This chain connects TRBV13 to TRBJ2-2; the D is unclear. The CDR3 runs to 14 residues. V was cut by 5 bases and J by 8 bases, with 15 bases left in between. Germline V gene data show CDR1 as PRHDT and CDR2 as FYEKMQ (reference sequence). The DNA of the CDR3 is TGTGCCAGCAGCCCCCCAACCTTGACTGGGGAGCTGTTTTTT. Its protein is CASSPPTLTGELFF.

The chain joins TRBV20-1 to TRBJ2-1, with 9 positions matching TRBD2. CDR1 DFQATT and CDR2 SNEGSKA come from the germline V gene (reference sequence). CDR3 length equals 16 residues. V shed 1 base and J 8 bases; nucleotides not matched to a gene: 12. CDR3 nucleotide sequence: TGCAGTGCTAGAGCTATTTCGGGGACTAGCATCGATGAGCAGTTCTTC. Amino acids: CSARAISGTSIDEQFF.

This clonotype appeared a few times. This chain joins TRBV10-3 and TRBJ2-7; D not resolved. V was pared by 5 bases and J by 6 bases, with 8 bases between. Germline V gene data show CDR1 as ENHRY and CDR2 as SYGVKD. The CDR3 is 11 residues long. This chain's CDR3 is CAISMSGEQYF. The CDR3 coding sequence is TGTGCCATCAGTATGTCCGGCGAGCAGTACTTC.

Here the CDR3 reads CSGSSGIGTDTQYF. The CDR3 DNA follows: TGCAGCGGCTCTAGCGGGATTGGCACAGATACGCAGTATTTT. V usage is TRBV29-1 and J usage is TRBJ2-3; 9 bases are shared with TRBD2. J gave up 1 base and V 7 bases, and 6 bases lay outside the gene matches. This CDR3 region has 14 residues. The germline V gene has CDR1 SQVTM and CDR2 ANQGSEA.

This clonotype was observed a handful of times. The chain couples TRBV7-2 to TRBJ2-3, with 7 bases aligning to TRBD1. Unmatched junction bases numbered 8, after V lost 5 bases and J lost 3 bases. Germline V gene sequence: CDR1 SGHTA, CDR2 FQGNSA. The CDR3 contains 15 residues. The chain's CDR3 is CASSPQGVRTDTQYF. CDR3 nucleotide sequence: TGTGCCAGCAGCCCCCAGGGGGTAAGGACAGATACGCAGTATTTT.

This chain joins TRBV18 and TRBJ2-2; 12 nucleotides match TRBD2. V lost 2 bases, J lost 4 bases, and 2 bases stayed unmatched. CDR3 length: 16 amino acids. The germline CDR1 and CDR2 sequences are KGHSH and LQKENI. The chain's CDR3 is CASSPRLAGATGELFF. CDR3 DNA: TGTGCCAGCTCACCAAGACTAGCGGGAGCCACCGGGGAGCTGTTTTTT.

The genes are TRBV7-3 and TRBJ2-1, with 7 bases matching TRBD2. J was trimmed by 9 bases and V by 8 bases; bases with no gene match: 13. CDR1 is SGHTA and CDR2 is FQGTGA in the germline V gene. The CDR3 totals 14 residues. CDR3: CASGLSGPAGEQFF. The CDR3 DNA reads TGTGCCAGCGGACTTAGCGGGCCGGCGGGTGAGCAGTTCTTC.

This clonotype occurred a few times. The CDR3 sequence is CSGTAAGGVSDTQYF. The DNA of the CDR3 is TGCAGCGGCACAGCAGCGGGAGGCGTCTCAGATACGCAGTATTTT. The chain joins TRBV29-1 to TRBJ2-3; TRBD2 matches 9 bases. The V and J ends lost 7 bases and 4 bases, in that order; junction bases with no gene match: 12. The CDR3 is made up of 15 amino acids. CDR1 and CDR2 from the germline V gene are SQVTM and ANQGSEA.

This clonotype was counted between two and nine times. CDR3 residues: CATQGTGGGELFF. The CDR3 DNA reads TGTGCCACCCAGGGGACTGGGGGCGGGGAGCTGTTTTTT. V and J are TRBV7-7 and TRBJ2-2; D possibly matches TRBD1 or TRBD2 (6 bases each). Trimming pared 10 bases from V and 7 bases from J, leaving 16 bases between. The CDR3 is made up of 13 amino acids. Germline-derived CDR1 and CDR2 are SSHAT and FNYEAQ (reference sequence).

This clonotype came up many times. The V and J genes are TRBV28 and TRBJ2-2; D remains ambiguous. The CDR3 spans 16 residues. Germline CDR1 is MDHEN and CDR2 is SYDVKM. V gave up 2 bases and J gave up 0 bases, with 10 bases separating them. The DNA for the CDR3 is TGTGCCAGCAGTTTACTGGCGGCGGCGAACACCGGGGAGCTGTTTTTT. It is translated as CASSLLAAANTGELFF.

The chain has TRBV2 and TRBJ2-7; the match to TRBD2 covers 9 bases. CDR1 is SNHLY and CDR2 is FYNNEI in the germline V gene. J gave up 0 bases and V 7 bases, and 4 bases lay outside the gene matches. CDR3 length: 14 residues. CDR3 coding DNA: TGTGCCAGCACCGGGACTAGCAGCTCCTACGAGCAGTACTTC. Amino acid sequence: CASTGTSSSYEQYF.

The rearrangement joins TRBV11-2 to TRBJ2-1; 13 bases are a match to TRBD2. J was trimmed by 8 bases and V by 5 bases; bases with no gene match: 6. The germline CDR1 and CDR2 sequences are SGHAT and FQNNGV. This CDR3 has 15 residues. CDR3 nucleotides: TGTGCCAGCAGCGGAAGACTAGCGGGAGGTCATGAGCAGTTCTTC. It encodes CASSGRLAGGHEQFF.

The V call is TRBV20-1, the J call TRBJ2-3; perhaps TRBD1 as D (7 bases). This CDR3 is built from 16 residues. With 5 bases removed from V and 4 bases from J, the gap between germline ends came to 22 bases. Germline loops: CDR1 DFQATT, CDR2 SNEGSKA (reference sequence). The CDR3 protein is CSASQGVDYPADTQYF. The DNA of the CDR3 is TGCAGTGCTTCCCAGGGGGTGGACTATCCCGCAGATACGCAGTATTTT.

For the CDR3, the DNA is TGCAGCGTTGAGGTGACAGGCTACAAAGCTAACTATGGCTACACCTTC. This translates into CSVEVTGYKANYGYTF. V and J are TRBV29-1 and TRBJ1-2; TRBD1 might be the D (6 bases). V lost 3 bases and J lost 0, with 17 bases in between. The germline V gene encodes CDR1 SQVTM and CDR2 ANQGSEA. The CDR3 runs to 16 residues. The variable domain in full, completed from reference TRBV29-1 and TRBJ1-2, reads SAVISQKPSRDICQRGTSLTIQCQVDSQVTMMFWYRQQPGQSLTLIATANQGSEATYESGFVIDKFPISRPNLTFSTLTVSNMSPEDSSIYLCSVEVTGYKANYGYTFGSGTRLTVV.

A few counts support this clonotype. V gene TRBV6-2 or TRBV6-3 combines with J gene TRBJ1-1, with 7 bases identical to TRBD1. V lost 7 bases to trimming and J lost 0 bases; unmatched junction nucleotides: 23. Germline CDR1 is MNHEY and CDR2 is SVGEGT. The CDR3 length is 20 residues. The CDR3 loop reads CASIGKLFRQGHIMNTEAFF. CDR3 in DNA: TGTGCCAGCATAGGGAAACTTTTCCGACAGGGCCATATTATGAACACTGAAGCTTTCTTT.

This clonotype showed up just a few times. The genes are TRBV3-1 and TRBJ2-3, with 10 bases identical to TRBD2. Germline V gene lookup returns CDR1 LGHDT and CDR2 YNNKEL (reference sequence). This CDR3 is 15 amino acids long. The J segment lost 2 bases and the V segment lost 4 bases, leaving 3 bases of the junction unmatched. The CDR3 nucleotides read TGTGCCAGCAGCCCACTAGCGGGACCCACAGATACGCAGTATTTT. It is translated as CASSPLAGPTDTQYF.

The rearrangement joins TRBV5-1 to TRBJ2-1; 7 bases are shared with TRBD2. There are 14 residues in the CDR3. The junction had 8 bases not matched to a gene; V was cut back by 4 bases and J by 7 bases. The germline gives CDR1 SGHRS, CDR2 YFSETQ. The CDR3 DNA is TGCGCCAGCAGCCCCGCGGGAGCTTGGAATGAGCAGTTCTTC. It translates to CASSPAGAWNEQFF.

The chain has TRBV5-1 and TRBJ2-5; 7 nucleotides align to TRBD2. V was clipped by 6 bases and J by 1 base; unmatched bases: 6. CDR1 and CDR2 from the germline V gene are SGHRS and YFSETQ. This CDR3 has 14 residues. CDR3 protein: CASNGGSPQETQYF. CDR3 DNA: TGCGCCAGCAACGGCGGGAGCCCCCAAGAGACCCAGTACTTC.

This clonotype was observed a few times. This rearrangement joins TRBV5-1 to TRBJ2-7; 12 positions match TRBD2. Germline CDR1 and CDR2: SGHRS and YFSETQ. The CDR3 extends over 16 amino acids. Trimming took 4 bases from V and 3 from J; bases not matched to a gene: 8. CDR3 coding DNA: TGCGCCAGCAGCCCTCCACTAGCGGGAGGCCTCTACGAGCAGTACTTC. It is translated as CASSPPLAGGLYEQYF.

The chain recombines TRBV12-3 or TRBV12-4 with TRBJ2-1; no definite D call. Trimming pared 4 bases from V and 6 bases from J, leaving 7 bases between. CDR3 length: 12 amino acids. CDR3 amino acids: CASSSDTNEQFF. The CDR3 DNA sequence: TGTGCCAGCAGTTCTGACACCAATGAGCAGTTCTTC.

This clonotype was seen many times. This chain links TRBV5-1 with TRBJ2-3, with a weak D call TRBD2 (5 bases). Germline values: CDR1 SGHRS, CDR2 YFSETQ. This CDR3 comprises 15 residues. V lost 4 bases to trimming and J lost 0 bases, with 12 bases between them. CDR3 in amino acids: CASSPERSSTDTQYF. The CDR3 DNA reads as TGCGCCAGCAGCCCCGAGCGGTCTAGCACAGATACGCAGTATTTT. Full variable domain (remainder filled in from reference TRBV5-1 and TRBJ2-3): KAGVTQTPRYLIKTRGQQVTLSCSPISGHRSVSWYQQTPGQGLQFLFEYFSETQRNKGNFPGRFSGRQFSNSRSEMNVSTLELGDSALYLCASSPERSSTDTQYFGPGTRLTVL.

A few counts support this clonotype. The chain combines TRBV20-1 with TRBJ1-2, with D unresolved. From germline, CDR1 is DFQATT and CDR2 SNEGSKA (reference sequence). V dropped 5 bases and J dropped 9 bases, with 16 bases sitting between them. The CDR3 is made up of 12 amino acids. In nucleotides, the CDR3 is TGCAGTGCTCCCATGACGGCTTCTAGCTACACCTTC. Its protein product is CSAPMTASSYTF.

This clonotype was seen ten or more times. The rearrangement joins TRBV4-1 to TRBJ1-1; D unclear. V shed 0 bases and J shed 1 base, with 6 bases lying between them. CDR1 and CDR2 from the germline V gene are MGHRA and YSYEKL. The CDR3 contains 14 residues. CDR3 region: CASSQEWGNTEAFF. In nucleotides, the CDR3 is TGCGCCAGCAGCCAAGAGTGGGGGAACACTGAAGCTTTCTTT.

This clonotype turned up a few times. Here the CDR3 DNA reads TGCGCCAGCAGCCAGGGCGCCCAAGGACTAGGTAAGGACAATGAGCAGTTCTTC. It encodes CASSQGAQGLGKDNEQFF. V gene TRBV4-1 combines with J gene TRBJ2-1; 7 nucleotides line up with TRBD2. Germline values: CDR1 MGHRA, CDR2 YSYEKL. V was pared by 3 bases and J by 5 bases, with 16 bases of the junction left unmatched. There are 18 residues in the CDR3.

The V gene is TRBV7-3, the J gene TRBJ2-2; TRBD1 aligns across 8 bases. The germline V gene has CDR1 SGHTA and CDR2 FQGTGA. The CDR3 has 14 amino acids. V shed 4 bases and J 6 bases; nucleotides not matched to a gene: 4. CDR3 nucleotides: TGTGCCAGCAGCTCTGGGACAGGCGCCGGGGAGCTGTTTTTT. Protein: CASSSGTGAGELFF.

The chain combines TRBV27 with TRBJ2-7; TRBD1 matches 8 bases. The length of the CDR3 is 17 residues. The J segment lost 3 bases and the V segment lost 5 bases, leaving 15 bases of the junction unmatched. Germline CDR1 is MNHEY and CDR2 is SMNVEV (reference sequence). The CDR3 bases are TGTGCCAGCAGTAAGGCCTTGACAGGGGCCCTTTACTACGAGCAGTACTTC. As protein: CASSKALTGALYYEQYF.

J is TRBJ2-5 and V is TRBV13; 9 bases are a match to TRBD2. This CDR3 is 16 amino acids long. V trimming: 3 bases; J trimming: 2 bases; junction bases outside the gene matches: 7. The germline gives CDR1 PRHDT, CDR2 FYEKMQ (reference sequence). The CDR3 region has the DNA TGTGCCAGCAGCTTCCTCGGCCTAGCGGGGCAAGAGACCCAGTACTTC. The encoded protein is CASSFLGLAGQETQYF.